This TCR beta chain was recovered during a study of cytomegalovirus exposure and HLA in healthy donors (dated by TCRdb to about 2017). In terms of the full investigation: An earlier analysis of several hundred of the donors reported roughly 270 Gb of sequence data and roughly 110 million unique TCR beta sequences from roughly 180 million T cells. Roughly 320 gigabases of sequencing data and around 80 million unique TCR sequences made up an early release that covered under 750 HLA-typed donors. Of the 300 to 450 genotyped donors, roughly 76% were placed in the genetic ancestry cluster associated with self-reported Caucasian donors. The aim of the study was to test whether cataloging public T cell receptors could identify signatures of past pathogen exposure. The study used immunosequencing to profile the T cell repertoires of several hundred subjects and linked those repertoires to cytomegalovirus serostatus. Along with the approximately 700-subject first cohort, a separate validation cohort of 120 different subjects was used. To predict cytomegalovirus infection status, the study combined high-throughput TCR immunosequencing, statistical association of individual TCRs with disease status, and machine learning. To study patterns of TCR occurrence, a later analysis re-analyzed previously published TCR beta repertoires from around 660 donors and added high-resolution HLA genotyping. In the later analysis, no new phenotypic data were used to find candidate immune exposures; instead, reliance was placed on TCR beta sequences and their occurrence across donors. An earlier analysis of 587 of the donors used high-throughput TCR beta sequencing to judge whether each TCR beta V gene segment behaved as functional or pseudogenic. Donor age, sex, ethnicity and CMV serostatus were collected together with the repertoire data. A later genetic analysis used genome-wide SNP genotypes for about three fifths of the 666 donors, treating that subset as a discovery cohort. Every repertoire in the discovery cohort had been generated on one and the same sequencing platform. Class I and class II HLA loci were covered by the typing at four-digit resolution. Typing coverage varied by locus: about 620-630 donors for A, B, C, DRB1 and DQB1; under 550 for DQA1; about 600 for DPA1; more than 450 for DPB1. Because of strong linkage in the cohort, roughly five DR-DQ haplotypes were treated as single units for association and clustering. Across 300 to 400 genotyped donors of the cohort, an average of about 240,000 unique TCR beta nucleotide sequences per donor were sequenced, and 15% to 20% of those sequences were non-productive.

With respect to this clone: It has no known antigen specificity. No much larger clone is present one base from it, and per-base qualities are unavailable.

In total, more than 500 healthy bone marrow donors made up the cohort. All cohort members were sampled while nominally healthy, although unrecorded immune exposures were likely present. The donor was CMV seropositive and belonged to the group of 250 to 300 seropositive cohort members. A peripheral blood sample was collected from each donor, and TCR beta sequencing was performed on peripheral blood mononuclear cells. Genomic DNA was extracted from the blood cell samples with the Qiagen DNeasy Blood Extraction Kit. From the cysteine up to the phenylalanine, the CDR3 has a length of 15 residues. Of the read, only the CDR3 DNA is kept; its 45 bases are in frame from base 1. At the junction V is shortened by 3 bases and J by 4 bases, with 16 bases in between. CDR1 and CDR2 (MNHEY, SVGAGI) derive from the germline V gene. Library construction relied on the immunoSEQ multiplex PCR assay. For the multiplex PCR, a mixture combining 60 forward primers for TCR Vbeta segments and 13 reverse primers for TCR Jbeta segments was used. The CDR3 region of rearranged TCR beta genes was amplified from genomic DNA by a multiplex PCR assay. Amplified TCR beta libraries were sequenced as 87-base-pair reads on the Illumina HiSeq System. In the source study's methods: Across the 500 to 750 repertoires, a later analysis counted roughly 77 million unique TCR beta chains, 9.5 million to 12 million of which were shared by at least two donors. Raw reads were error-corrected and collapsed into unique sequences by a nearest-neighbor algorithm in which closely related sequences were merged to remove PCR and sequencing errors. Alignment of CDR3 sequences to IMGT reference sequences was used to assign V, D and J gene segments. For a sequence to be retained, a match of at least six nucleotides was required to both a V gene segment and a J gene segment. A rearrangement was called productive if the CDR3 had no stop codons and remained in frame with V and J, and every other rearrangement was called non-productive. Following IMGT convention, CDR3 was defined as the stretch from the second conserved V-encoded cysteine to the conserved J-encoded phenylalanine. In an earlier analysis of more than 550 of the donors, sequences lacking an unambiguous match to a single V gene segment were excluded. In an earlier analysis of approximately 550 of the donors, V segments were called functional above 56.7% productive rearrangements and were called segregating when the between-donor standard deviation exceeded 5%. A statistical classification framework was built to diagnose cytomegalovirus status from the catalog of TCR beta chain sequences. In a later analysis, TCR nucleotide sequences were compared against IMGT/GENE-DB human TR gene sequences so that V and J genes could be assigned. Using the TCRdist pipeline, a later analysis assigned CDR3 sequences along with most-parsimonious VDJ recombination scenarios. In a later analysis, each TCR beta chain was defined by its CDR3 amino acid sequence together with its V-gene family, and reads lacking a unique V-gene family were excluded. As a way to deal with suspected cross-contamination and a sequencing artifact, a later analysis dropped roughly 620 nucleotide sequences that were highly shared and had low generation probability. In a later analysis, a clonal expansion index for each public chain was calculated from normalized within-repertoire ranks of inferred template counts. Generation probabilities in a later analysis came from a VDJ recombination model fitted to out-of-frame rearrangements, and those results were checked against IGoR. In a later analysis, TCR-TCR, TCR-HLA and TCR-CMV co-occurrence was scored with hypergeometric tests, and a repertoire-size bias correction was applied to TCR pairs. False discovery rates were estimated in a later analysis by permuting HLA or CMV assignments 20 times. In a later analysis, co-occurring TCRs were grouped with DBSCAN, and TCRdist sequence similarity was added when clustering was performed within HLA-allele-positive subsets. Repertoires with fewer than 30,000 or more than 120,000 public chains, plus five repertoires with anomalous nucleotide sharing, were excluded from co-occurrence clustering. Drawn from immuneACCESS, this table holds only the in-frame rearrangements with V and J called that TCRdb kept. Clones are partly lost; checked studies trace under half to an unresolved V gene and leave the rest unexplained. V, J and clone size reflect that table, while D and trimming were determined from the DNA. The sample records some 110,000 clones, 60% to 85% of which are singletons. The ten top clones hold around 4.9% of the sample.

Study-wide findings and limitations: According to a later analysis, parvovirus B19, influenza, CMV and Epstein-Barr virus appeared linked to several top co-occurrence clusters. The sequencing pipeline was judged likely to have produced a cluster of highly shared sequence variants as a technical artifact. Immune exposure information for the cohort was limited to CMV serostatus. The earlier analysis of a few hundred of the donors excluded over 15 rarely observed V segments, including chromosome 9 orphons, because counts were too low. Because the 87-base-pair reads could not distinguish some IMGT-functional V segments, including TRBV6-2 and TRBV6-3, those segments were excluded. A later genetic analysis reported fewer N-insertions in productive TCRs among donors in an Asian-associated ancestry cluster than the roughly 690-donor mean. In a later genetic analysis, a missense DCLRE1C variant was associated with V-gene and J-gene trimming of TCR beta chains, and the association was replicated in an independent cohort. Because some donors lacked HLA typing at each locus, the association tests relied only on the typed subset. It was suggested by the authors that the approach could potentially be generalized to other disease states and immunological phenotypes. According to a later analysis, TCR association rates differed among HLA loci, with DRB1 alleles showing the most associated TCRs and HLA-C alleles showing the fewest. In a later analysis, most CMV-associated TCR beta chains were found to appear HLA-restricted, with HLA associations seemingly driven largely by CMV exposure. When HLA alleles, especially DR and DQ, strongly co-occurred, TCR associations were difficult to assign to individual alleles. The classifier was reported to diagnose cytomegalovirus status with high specificity and sensitivity in both the original and validation cohorts. A later analysis associated some 17,000 TCR beta sequences with specific HLA alleles at a false discovery rate of 0.05. This cohort had only TCR beta chains sequenced, and the lack of alpha or paired-chain data limited which features could be detected. The study listed 164 TCR beta chains as associated with cytomegalovirus. A further reported finding was that TCR beta sequences accurately predicted the HLA-A and HLA-B alleles for most subjects in the first cohort. Sequencing depth was assumed to be roughly uniform across donors in the presence/absence analyses, though that assumption may not hold. Compared with equally common non-associated chains, HLA-associated TCR beta chains in a later analysis were more clonally expanded and had lower generation probabilities. While some public TCRs were present in many individuals, most TCR sequences turned up only very rarely across donors. A few of the identified cytomegalovirus-associated TCR beta chains were confirmed in vitro to be specific for cytomegalovirus antigens. In an earlier analysis of 500 to 650 of the donors, most TCR beta V segments appeared in productive rearrangements about 87% or about 30% of the time, broadly matching IMGT annotations. Linkage disequilibrium might explain the correlated functional status among segregating V segments, but an unknown experimental factor could not be ruled out.

This sequence originates from a man between 45 and 60 years old in good health and CMV-seropositive. The chain couples TRBV6-5 to TRBJ2-7, and the D gene may be TRBD1, 5 bases matching. Sequencing was carried out using PBMCs. The CDR3 region has the sequence CASSYIAQGRYEQYF. The sequenced DNA: TGTGCCAGCAGTTATATTGCCCAGGGAAGATACGAGCAGTACTTC.